A single T cell receptor beta chain is shown here with its context. As yet, its antigen is unknown. Repertoires were generated with immunoSEQ multiplex PCR, while TCRdb's copy carries only in-frame clones and drops some. The sample lists approximately 33,000 clones, around nine tenths seen once, with about 7.7% in the top ten. V gave up 3 bases and J gave up 5 bases; unmatched junction bases: 8. This CDR3 is 15 amino acids long. Looked up from germline, CDR1 is SGHTA and CDR2 is FQGTGA. The sample comes from a study of T cells in localized non-small cell lung cancer. Whole-study findings and limits: The greatest T cell clonality was found in uninvolved adjacent lung (higher than in tumor). When the top 100 tumor clones were examined, a median approximately 57 of them also appeared in the adjacent lung, which was paired and uninvolved. Heterogeneity stays possible, as sequencing covered only one tumor region.

The chain carries TRBV7-3 and TRBJ2-3; 7 positions agree with TRBD2. The receptor was derived from a woman aged 40-69 years with stage I lung adenocarcinoma. Here the sequenced sample was peripheral blood, taken before any cancer treatment. CDR3 region: CASSFGLGSVDTQYF. The CDR3 coding sequence is TGTGCCAGCAGCTTCGGACTAGGGTCGGTAGATACGCAGTATTTT.